Sequencing of this TCR beta chain was carried out in a study of CD8+ T cells in alopecia areata. Study at large: Treated patients took oral tofacitinib at 5 to 10 mg twice daily. For treated patients, severity scores reflected the percentage of scalp area affected.

The V gene lost 0 bases and the J gene lost 2 bases, with 11 bases spanning the gap. CDR3 length: 15 residues. Germline CDR1 SGDLS, CDR2 YYNGEE. The treatment here: oral pan-JAK inhibitor, 5-10 mg twice daily. Alopecia areata patients had lesional scalp punch biopsies and peripheral blood taken from them. As the sequencing template, cDNA was produced by extracting RNA and reverse transcribing it. The assay was immunoSEQ multiplex PCR, and TCRdb's table has in-frame clones only and misses some. The table includes about 190,000 clones, about 65% detected once. As concerns this clone: Its antigen is unidentified.

The study's findings and limits: During tofacitinib treatment, many expanded lesional clones remained in scalp and blood.

The specimen comprised CD4+ T cells sorted from blood, sampled between weeks 47 and 50, from a patient treated with tofacitinib. This sequence was found in a human donor with alopecia areata. The rearrangement links TRBV9 to TRBJ1-2; D is undetermined. CDR3 DNA sequence: TGTGCCAGCAGCGTAGACCCCCGGAACAACTATGGCTACACCTTC. Encoded protein: CASSVDPRNNYGYTF. Full variable domain (rest looked up from reference TRBV9 and TRBJ1-2): DSGVTQTPKHLITATGQRVTLRCSPRSGDLSVYWYQQSLDQGLQFLIQYYNGEERAKGNILERFSAQQFPDLHSELNLSSLELGDSALYFCASSVDPRNNYGYTFGSGTRLTVV.